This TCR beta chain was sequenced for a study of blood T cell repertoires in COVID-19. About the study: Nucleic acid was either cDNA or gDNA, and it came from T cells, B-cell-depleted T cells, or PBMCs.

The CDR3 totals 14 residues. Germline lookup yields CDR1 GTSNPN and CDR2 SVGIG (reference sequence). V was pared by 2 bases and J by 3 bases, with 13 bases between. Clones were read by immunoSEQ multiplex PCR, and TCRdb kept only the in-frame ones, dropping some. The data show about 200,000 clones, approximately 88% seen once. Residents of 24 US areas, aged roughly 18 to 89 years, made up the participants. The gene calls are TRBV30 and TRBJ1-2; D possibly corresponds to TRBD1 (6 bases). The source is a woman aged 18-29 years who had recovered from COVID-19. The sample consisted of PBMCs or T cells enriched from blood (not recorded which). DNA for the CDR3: TGTGCCTGGAGTCTGGGGGCAGGGGACTATGGCTACACCTTC. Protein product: CAWSLGAGDYGYTF.